The source of this TCR beta chain is a study of blood T cells in healthy people across ages. PCR was performed a second time for 7 to 11 cycles using a sample-barcoded 5' primer and a J-beta primer mix. One entry per CDR3 protein results from TCRdb running MiXCR on the 5' RACE reads. Here the sample spans about 380,000 distinct CDR3 sequences, about half being singletons. Those donating, healthy Caucasian individuals from Russia, were aged about 6 to 100. In germline, CDR1 is MDHEN, CDR2 SYDVKM. The V end lost 5 bases, the J end lost 2 bases, and 8 bases lay between the germline ends. This CDR3 contains 13 residues.

The receptor was isolated from a man between 60 and 75 years old in good health. Sequenced: blood. The gene calls are TRBV28 and TRBJ2-3; D is ambiguous. CDR3 sequence: CASSPLTTDTQYF. The CDR3 region has the DNA TGTGCCAGCAGTCCGCTGACCACAGATACGCAGTATTTT.